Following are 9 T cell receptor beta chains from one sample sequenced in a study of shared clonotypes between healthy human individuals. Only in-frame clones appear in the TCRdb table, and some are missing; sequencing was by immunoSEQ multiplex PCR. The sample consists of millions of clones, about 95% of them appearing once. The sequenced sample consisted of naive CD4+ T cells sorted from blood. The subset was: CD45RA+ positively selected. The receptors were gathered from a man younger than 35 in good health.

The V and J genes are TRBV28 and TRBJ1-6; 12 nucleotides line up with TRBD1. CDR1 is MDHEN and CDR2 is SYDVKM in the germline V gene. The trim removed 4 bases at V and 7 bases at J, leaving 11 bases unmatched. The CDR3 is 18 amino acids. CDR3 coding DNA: TGTGCCAGCAGTTCACCCGGGACAGGGGGCCTTAGGAATTCACCCCTCCACTTT. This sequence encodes CASSSPGTGGLRNSPLHF.

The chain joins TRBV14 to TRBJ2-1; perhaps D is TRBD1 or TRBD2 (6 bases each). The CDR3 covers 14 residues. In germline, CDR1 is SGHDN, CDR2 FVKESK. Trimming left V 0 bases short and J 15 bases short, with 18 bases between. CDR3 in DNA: TGTGCCAGCAGCCAAGAAGTCTCCGGGGGCCCGAGGTTCTTC. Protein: CASSQEVSGGPRFF.

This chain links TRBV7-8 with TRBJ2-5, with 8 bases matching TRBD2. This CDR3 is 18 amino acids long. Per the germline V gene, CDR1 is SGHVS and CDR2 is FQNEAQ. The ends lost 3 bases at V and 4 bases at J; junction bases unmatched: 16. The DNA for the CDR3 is TGTGCCAGCAGCTTGGGATGGATTCGGGAGGGCCTTCGAGAGACCCAGTACTTC. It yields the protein CASSLGWIREGLRETQYF.

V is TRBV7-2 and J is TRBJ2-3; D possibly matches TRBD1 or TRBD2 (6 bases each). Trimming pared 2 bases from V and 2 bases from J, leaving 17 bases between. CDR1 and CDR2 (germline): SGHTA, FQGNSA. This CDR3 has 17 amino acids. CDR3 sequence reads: CASSLSLGGPHTDTQYF. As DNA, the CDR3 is TGTGCCAGCAGCTTAAGTCTTGGGGGGCCTCACACAGATACGCAGTATTTT.

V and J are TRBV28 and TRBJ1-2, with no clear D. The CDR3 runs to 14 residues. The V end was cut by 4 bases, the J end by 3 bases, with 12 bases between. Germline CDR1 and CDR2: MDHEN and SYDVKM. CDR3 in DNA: TGTGCCAGCAGTTATCCGGGGTCTGACTATGGCTACACCTTC. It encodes CASSYPGSDYGYTF.

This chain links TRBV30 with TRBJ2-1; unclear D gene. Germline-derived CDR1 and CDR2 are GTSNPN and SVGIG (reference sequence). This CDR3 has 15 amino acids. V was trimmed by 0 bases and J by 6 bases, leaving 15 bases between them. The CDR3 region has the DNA TGTGCCTGGAGTGTACCCGGCCTAGGTGGCAATGAGCAGTTCTTC. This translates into CAWSVPGLGGNEQFF.

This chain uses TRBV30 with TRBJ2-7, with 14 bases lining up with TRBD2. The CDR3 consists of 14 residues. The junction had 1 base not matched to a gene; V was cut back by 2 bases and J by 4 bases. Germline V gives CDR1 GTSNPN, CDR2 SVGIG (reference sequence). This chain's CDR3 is CAWSRLAGGYEQYF. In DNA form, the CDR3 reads TGTGCCTGGAGTCGACTAGCGGGAGGGTACGAGCAGTACTTC.

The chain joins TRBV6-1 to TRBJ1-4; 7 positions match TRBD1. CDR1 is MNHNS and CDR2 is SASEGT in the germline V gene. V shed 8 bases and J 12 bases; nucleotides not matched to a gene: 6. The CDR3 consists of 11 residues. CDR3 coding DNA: TGTGCCAGCGAAGCGGGGACAGAACTGTTTTTT. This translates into CASEAGTELFF.

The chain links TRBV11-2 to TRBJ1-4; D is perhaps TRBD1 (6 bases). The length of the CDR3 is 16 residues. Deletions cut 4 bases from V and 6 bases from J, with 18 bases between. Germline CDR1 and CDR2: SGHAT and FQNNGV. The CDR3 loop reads CASSSAGAGVHEKLFF. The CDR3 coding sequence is TGTGCCAGCAGCTCAGCAGGGGCCGGGGTGCATGAAAAACTGTTTTTT.